These 8 T cell receptor beta chains share one sample of origin, sequenced in a study of control samples from healthy donors and cancer patients. This table comes from immunoSEQ multiplex PCR, and its TCRdb copy is limited to in-frame clones, with some not included. This table holds more than 45,000 clones, more than 85% found once. Sequencing was performed on PBMCs. The receptors originated from a man aged 25-45 years with colorectal cancer.

V gene TRBV13 combines with J gene TRBJ2-7, with D hard to call. Looked up from germline, CDR1 is PRHDT and CDR2 is FYEKMQ (reference sequence). The CDR3 sequence is 14 residues long. V was clipped by 1 base and J by 9 bases, with 16 bases between them. The CDR3 sequence: CASSLAGPKSRQYF. CDR3 bases: TGTGCCAGCAGCTTAGCCGGACCCAAATCCCGGCAGTACTTC. Full variable domain (outside the CDR3, taken from reference TRBV13 and TRBJ2-7): AAGVIQSPRHLIKEKRETATLKCYPIPRHDTVYWYQQGPGQDPQFLISFYEKMQSDKGSIPDRFSAQQFSDYHSELNMSSLELGDSALYFCASSLAGPKSRQYFGPGTRLTVT.

The CDR3 loop is CASSYKGDGQETQYF. The CDR3 region has the DNA TGTGCCAGCAGTTACAAAGGGGACGGACAAGAGACCCAGTACTTC. The chain couples TRBV6-5 to TRBJ2-5, with D tentatively TRBD1 or TRBD2 (5 bases each). The CDR3 loop spans 15 amino acids. The V gene lost 2 bases and the J gene lost 2 bases, with 12 bases spanning the gap. Germline V lookup: CDR1 MNHEY, CDR2 SVGAGI.

This chain uses TRBV11-3 with TRBJ2-3; D might be TRBD2 (6 bases). The CDR3 is made up of 14 amino acids. Germline lookup yields CDR1 SGHNT and CDR2 YENEEA. V lost 5 bases and J lost 2, with 11 bases in between. DNA for the CDR3: TGTGCCAGCAGCCCGGGACTTAACACAGATACGCAGTATTTT. Translation: CASSPGLNTDTQYF.

The chain uses TRBV4-3 and TRBJ1-1; D is unclear. Trimming stripped 0 bases from V and 1 base from J, with 3 bases between. The CDR3 extends over 13 amino acids. Germline V CDR1 and CDR2: LGHNA, YSLEER. The CDR3 loop reads CASSQEKNTEAFF. The CDR3 DNA reads TGCGCCAGCAGCCAAGAGAAGAACACTGAAGCTTTCTTT.

Written as DNA, the CDR3 is TGTGCCAGCAGTACCCAATCCTCCGGTACGCAGTATTTT. This codes for CASSTQSSGTQYF. The gene calls are TRBV6-5 and TRBJ2-3; D gene unclear. V dropped 5 bases and J dropped 8 bases, with 14 bases sitting between them. The germline gives CDR1 MNHEY, CDR2 SVGAGI. The CDR3 has 13 amino acids.

The rearrangement links TRBV10-1 to TRBJ2-1; D is unresolved. The CDR3 runs 13 residues. Germline V CDR1 and CDR2: WNHNN, SYGVQD (reference sequence). The germline V and J ends were trimmed by 2 bases and 12 bases, with 14 bases remaining between them. This CDR3 reads CASSERSGGRQFF. The CDR3 bases are TGCGCCAGCAGTGAGAGGTCTGGCGGTCGGCAGTTCTTC.

This chain joins TRBV29-1 and TRBJ1-2; D is ambiguous. The CDR3 covers 11 residues. The germline V gene encodes CDR1 SQVTM and CDR2 ANQGSEA. With 5 bases removed from V and 8 bases from J, the gap between germline ends came to 12 bases. The CDR3 DNA reads TGCAGCGTTCCTTGGCTAAACGGCTACACCTTC. It codes for CSVPWLNGYTF.

Only one count was recorded for this clone. The V and J genes are TRBV6-2 or TRBV6-3 and TRBJ1-2, with D unclear. V was pared by 6 bases and J by 8 bases, with 22 bases between. This CDR3 contains 15 residues. Germline V CDR1 and CDR2: MNHEY, SVGEGT. Written as DNA, the CDR3 is TGTGCCAGCAGCGTGGCAGACCCGAATCAGCGGGGCTACACCTTC. Translating it yields CASSVADPNQRGYTF.